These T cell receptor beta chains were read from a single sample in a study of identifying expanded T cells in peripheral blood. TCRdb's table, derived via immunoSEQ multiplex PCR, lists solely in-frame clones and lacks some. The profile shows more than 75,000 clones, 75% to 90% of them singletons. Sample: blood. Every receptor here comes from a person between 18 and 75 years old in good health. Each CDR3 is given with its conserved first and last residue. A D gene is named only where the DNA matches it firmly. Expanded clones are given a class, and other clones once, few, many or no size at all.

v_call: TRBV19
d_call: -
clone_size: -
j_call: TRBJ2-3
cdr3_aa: CASGGPGGTQYF
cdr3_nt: TGTGCCAGTGGGGGGCCGGGTGGTACGCAGTATTTT

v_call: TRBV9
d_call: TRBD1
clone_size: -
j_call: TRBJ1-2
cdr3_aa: CASSQGQGAGYTF
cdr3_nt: TGTGCCAGCAGCCAGGGACAGGGTGCTGGCTACACCTTC

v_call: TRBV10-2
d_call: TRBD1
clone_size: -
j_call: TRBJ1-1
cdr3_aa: CASRWSGTGGRENTEAFF
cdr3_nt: TGCGCCAGCAGGTGGAGTGGGACAGGGGGCCGCGAGAACACTGAAGCTTTCTTT

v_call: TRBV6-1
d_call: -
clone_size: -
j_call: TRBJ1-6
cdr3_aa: CASSDWGGRGSPLHF
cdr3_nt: TGTGCCAGCAGTGACTGGGGGGGTCGGGGATCACCCCTCCACTTT

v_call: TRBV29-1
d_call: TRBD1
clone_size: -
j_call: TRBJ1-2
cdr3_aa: CSVDTGTDYGYTF
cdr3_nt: TGCAGCGTTGATACCGGGACAGACTATGGCTACACCTTC

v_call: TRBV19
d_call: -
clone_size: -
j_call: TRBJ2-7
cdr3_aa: CASSIILWSYEQYF
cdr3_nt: TGTGCCAGTAGTATTATTTTGTGGTCCTACGAGCAGTACTTC

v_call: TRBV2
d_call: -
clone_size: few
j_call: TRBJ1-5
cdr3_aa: CASSVGRINQPQHF
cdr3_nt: TGTGCCAGCAGTGTGGGACGGATCAATCAGCCCCAGCATTTT

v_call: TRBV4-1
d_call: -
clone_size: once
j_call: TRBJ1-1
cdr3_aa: CASSQVAGFEAFF
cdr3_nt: TGCGCCAGCAGCCAAGTCGCAGGATTTGAAGCTTTCTTT

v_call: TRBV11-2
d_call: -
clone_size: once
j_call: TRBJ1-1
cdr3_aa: CASSRSRFRTPENTEAFF
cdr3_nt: TGTGCCAGCAGCCGTAGCCGGTTTCGGACACCGGAGAACACTGAAGCTTTCTTT

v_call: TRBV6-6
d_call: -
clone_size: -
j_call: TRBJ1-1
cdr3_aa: CASTSWRQSWAEAFF
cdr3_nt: TGTGCCAGCACCTCATGGCGACAGTCGTGGGCTGAAGCTTTCTTT

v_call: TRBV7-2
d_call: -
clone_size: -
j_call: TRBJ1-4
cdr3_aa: CASSARTVTNEKLFF
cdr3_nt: TGTGCCAGCAGCGCGCGGACAGTGACTAATGAAAAACTGTTTTTT

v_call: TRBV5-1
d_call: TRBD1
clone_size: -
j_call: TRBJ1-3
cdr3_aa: CASSPTGAGNTIYF
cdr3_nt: TGCGCCAGCAGCCCAACAGGGGCCGGAAACACCATATATTTT

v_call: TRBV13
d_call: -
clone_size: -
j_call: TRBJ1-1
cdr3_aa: CASSPRDSPAVWTEAFF
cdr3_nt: TGTGCCAGCAGCCCCCGGGACTCCCCGGCTGTGTGGACTGAAGCTTTCTTT

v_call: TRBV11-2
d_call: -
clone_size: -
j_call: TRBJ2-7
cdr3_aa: CASSRGPSGAYEQYF
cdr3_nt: TGTGCCAGCAGCCGGGGGCCTAGCGGAGCCTACGAGCAGTACTTC

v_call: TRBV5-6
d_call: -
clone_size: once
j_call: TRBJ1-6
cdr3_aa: CASTLPSRASPLHF
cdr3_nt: TGTGCCAGCACCCTGCCGAGCAGGGCTTCACCCCTCCACTTT

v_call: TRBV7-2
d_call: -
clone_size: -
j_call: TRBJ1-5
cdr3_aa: CASSFRGQPQHF
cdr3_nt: TGTGCCAGCAGCTTTAGAGGCCAGCCCCAGCATTTT

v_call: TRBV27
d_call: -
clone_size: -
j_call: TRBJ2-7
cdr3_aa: CASMSAGSSYEQYF
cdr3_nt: TGTGCCAGCATGAGTGCGGGAAGCTCCTACGAGCAGTACTTC

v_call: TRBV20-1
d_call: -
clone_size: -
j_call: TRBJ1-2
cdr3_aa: CSATEYGYTF
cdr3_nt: TGCAGTGCGACGGAGTATGGCTACACCTTC

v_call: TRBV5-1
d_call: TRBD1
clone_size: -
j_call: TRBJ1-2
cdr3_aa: CASSNLTGGARDYGYTF
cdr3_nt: TGCGCCAGCAGCAACTTGACAGGGGGCGCGAGGGACTATGGCTACACCTTC

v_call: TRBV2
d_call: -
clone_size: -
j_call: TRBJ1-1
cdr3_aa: CASSERPGTGEAFF
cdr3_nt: TGTGCCAGCAGTGAGAGGCCGGGAACAGGTGAAGCTTTCTTT

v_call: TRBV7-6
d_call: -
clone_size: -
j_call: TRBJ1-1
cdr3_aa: CASSLLYGTEAFF
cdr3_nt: TGTGCCAGCAGCTTATTGTATGGGACTGAAGCTTTCTTT

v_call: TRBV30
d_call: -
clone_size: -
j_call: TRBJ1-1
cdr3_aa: CAWRFSGLLNTEAFF
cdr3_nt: TGTGCCTGGAGGTTTTCAGGACTCTTGAACACTGAAGCTTTCTTT

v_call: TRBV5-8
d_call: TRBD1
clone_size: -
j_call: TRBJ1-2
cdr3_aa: CASTEDRPYGYTF
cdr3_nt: TGTGCCAGCACGGAGGACAGGCCCTATGGCTACACCTTC

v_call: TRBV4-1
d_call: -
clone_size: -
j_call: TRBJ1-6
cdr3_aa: CASSQDPGPGDLHF
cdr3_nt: TGCGCCAGCAGCCAAGACCCGGGGCCAGGAGACCTCCACTTT

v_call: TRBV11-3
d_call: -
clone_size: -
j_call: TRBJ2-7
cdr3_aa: CASSPDDSQSYEQYF
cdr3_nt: TGTGCCAGCAGCCCCGACGACAGTCAGTCCTACGAGCAGTACTTC

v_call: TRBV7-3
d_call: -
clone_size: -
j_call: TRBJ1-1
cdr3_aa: CASSLMGLGGQTEAFF
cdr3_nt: TGTGCCAGCAGCTTAATGGGTTTGGGTGGACAGACTGAAGCTTTCTTT

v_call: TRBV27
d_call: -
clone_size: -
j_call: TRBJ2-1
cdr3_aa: CASSLSGGIDEQFF
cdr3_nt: TGTGCCAGCAGTTTATCGGGGGGTATCGATGAGCAGTTCTTC

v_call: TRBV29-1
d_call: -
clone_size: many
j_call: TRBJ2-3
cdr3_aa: CSVPWSILSSGTFSTDTQYF
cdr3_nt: TGCAGCGTTCCTTGGAGCATTCTTTCGAGCGGAACCTTTAGCACAGATACGCAGTATTTT

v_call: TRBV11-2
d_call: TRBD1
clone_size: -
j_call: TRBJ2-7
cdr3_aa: CASSPRDRAREQYF
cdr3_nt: TGTGCCAGCAGCCCCCGGGACAGGGCTAGGGAGCAGTACTTC

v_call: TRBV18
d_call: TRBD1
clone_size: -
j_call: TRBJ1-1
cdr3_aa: CASSREATGGATEAFF
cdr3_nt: TGTGCCAGCTCACGTGAAGCAACAGGGGGAGCCACTGAAGCTTTCTTT

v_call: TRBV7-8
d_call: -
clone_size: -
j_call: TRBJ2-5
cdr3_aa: CASSSSGPTSRETQYF
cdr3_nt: TGTGCCAGCAGCTCCTCGGGACCAACGTCACGGGAGACCCAGTACTTC

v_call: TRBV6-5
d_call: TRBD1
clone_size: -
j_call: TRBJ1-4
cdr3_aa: CASSYGTGDEKLFF
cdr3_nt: TGTGCCAGCAGTTACGGGACAGGGGATGAAAAACTGTTTTTT

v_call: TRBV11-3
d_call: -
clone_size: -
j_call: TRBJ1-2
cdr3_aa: CASSFFGGGYTF
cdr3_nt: TGTGCCAGCAGCTTCTTCGGCGGTGGCTACACCTTC

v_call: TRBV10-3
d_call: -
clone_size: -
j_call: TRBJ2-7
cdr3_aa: CAISGSYEQYF
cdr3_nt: TGTGCCATCAGTGGCAGCTACGAGCAGTACTTC

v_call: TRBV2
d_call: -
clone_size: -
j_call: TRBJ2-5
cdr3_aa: CASTEGAQGPQYF
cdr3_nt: TGTGCCAGCACCGAGGGTGCCCAGGGCCCCCAGTACTTC

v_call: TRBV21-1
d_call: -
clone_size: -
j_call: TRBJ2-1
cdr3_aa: CASSKGDSAVENEQFF
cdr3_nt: TGTGCCAGCAGCAAGGGAGACAGCGCAGTTGAGAATGAGCAGTTCTTC

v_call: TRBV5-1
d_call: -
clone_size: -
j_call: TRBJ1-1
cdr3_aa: CASSSTAMNTEAFF
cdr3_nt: TGCGCCAGCAGCTCTACAGCAATGAACACTGAAGCTTTCTTT

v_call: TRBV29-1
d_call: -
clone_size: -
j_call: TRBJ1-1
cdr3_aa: CSVIHQGERDEAFF
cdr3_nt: TGCAGCGTCATCCATCAGGGCGAGCGGGATGAAGCTTTCTTT

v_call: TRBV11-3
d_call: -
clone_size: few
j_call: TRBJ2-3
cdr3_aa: CASSSSGLRTDTQYF
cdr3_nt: TGTGCCAGCAGCTCCTCTGGCCTGCGCACAGATACGCAGTATTTT

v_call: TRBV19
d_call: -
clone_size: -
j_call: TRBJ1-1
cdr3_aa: CASSVKGGLAFF
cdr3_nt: TGTGCCAGTAGTGTTAAAGGGGGGCTTGCTTTCTTT

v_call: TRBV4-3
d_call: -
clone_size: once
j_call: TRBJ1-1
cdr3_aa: CASSQKGATEAFF
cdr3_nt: TGCGCCAGCAGCCAGAAGGGTGCGACTGAAGCTTTCTTT

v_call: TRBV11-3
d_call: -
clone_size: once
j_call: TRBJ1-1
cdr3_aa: CASSYSGSSTEAFF
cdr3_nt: TGTGCCAGCAGCTACAGCGGCAGCAGCACTGAAGCTTTCTTT

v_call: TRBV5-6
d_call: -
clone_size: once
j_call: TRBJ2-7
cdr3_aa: CASSPDGSSYEQYF
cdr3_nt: TGTGCCAGCAGCCCGGACGGTAGCTCCTACGAGCAGTACTTC

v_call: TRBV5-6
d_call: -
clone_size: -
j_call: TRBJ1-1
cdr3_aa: CASSFMGAGKNTEAFF
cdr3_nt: TGTGCCAGCAGCTTTATGGGGGCGGGAAAGAACACTGAAGCTTTCTTT

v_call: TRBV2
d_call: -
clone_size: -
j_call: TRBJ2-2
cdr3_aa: CASSEGELFF
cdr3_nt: TGTGCCAGCAGTGAAGGGGAGCTGTTTTTT

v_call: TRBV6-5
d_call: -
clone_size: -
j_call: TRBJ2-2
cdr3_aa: CASSYSYRANTGELFF
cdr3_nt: TGTGCCAGCAGTTACTCGTACAGGGCGAACACCGGGGAGCTGTTTTTT

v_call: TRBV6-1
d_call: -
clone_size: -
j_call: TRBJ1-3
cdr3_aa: CASSEAYGTTLNTIYF
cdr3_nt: TGTGCCAGCAGTGAAGCGTACGGGACAACTCTAAACACCATATATTTT

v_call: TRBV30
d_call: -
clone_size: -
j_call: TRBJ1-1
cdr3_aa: CAWKNRRMNTEAFF
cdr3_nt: TGTGCCTGGAAAAACAGAAGAATGAACACTGAAGCTTTCTTT

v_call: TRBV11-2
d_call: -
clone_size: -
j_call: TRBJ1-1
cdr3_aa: CASSLGTEAFF
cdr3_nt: TGTGCCAGCAGCTTGGGGACTGAAGCTTTCTTT

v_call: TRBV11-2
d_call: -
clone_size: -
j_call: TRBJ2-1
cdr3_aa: CASSLGGSSYNEQFF
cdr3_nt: TGTGCCAGCAGCTTAGGAGGGAGCTCCTACAATGAGCAGTTCTTC

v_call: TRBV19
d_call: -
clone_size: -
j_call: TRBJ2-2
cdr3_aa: CASTKGGRLVGELFF
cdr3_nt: TGTGCCAGTACTAAGGGAGGCCGTTTAGTCGGGGAGCTGTTTTTT

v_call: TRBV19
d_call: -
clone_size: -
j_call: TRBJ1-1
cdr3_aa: CASSIETLRGTEAFF
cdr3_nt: TGTGCCAGTAGTATAGAAACGCTGAGGGGCACTGAAGCTTTCTTT